This T cell receptor beta chain was captured by sequencing in a study of blood T cell repertoires in COVID-19. Here immunoSEQ multiplex PCR was the method, and the copy in TCRdb shows in-frame clones only, minus some. This table holds about 190,000 clones, approximately 79% found once. CDR1 MDHEN and CDR2 SYDVKM come from the germline V gene. V dropped 8 bases and J dropped 2 bases, with 13 bases sitting between them. The CDR3 contains 14 residues. This clonotype was obtained from a woman in her forties or fifties with acute or convalescent COVID-19. The specimen sequenced was peripheral blood. The chain combines TRBV28 with TRBJ2-4, with D hard to call. The CDR3 is CASHSRIPKNIQYF. The CDR3 DNA is TGTGCCAGCCACTCTCGAATTCCCAAAAACATTCAGTACTTC.